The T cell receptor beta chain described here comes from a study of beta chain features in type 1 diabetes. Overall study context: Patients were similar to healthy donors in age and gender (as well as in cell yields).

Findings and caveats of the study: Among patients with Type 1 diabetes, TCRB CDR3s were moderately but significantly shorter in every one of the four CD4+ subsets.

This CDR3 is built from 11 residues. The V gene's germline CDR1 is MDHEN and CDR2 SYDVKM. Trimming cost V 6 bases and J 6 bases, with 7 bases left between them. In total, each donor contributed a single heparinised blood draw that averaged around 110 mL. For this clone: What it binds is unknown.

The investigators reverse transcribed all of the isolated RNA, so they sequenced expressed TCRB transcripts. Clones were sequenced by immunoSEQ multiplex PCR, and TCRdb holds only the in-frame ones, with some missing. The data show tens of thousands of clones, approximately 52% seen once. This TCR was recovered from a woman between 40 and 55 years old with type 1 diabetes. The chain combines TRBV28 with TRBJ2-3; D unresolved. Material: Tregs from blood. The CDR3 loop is CASRFSDTQYF. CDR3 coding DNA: TGTGCCAGCAGATTTTCGGATACGCAGTATTTT.